This T cell receptor (beta chain) came from a study of cytomegalovirus exposure and HLA in healthy donors. The assay was immunoSEQ multiplex PCR, and TCRdb's table has in-frame clones only and misses some. The sample includes fewer than 85,000 clones, about 96% of them seen just once. Comment on this clone: Its cognate antigen is unknown.

Study-wide points: Researchers reported that a few CMV-associated chains were confirmed in vitro as CMV antigen-specific.

The CDR3 has 14 amino acids. Germline-derived CDR1 and CDR2 are SGHDT and YYEEEE. Trimming cost V 4 bases and J 1 base, with 11 bases left between them. The sequenced sample consisted of PBMCs. This chain links TRBV5-6 with TRBJ1-1; D remains ambiguous. This receptor was obtained from a woman between 18 and 29 years old in good health and CMV-seronegative. CDR3 in DNA: TGTGCCAGCAGCCCCATGAGACAGAACACTGAAGCTTTCTTT. Amino acid sequence: CASSPMRQNTEAFF.